The 16 T cell receptor beta chains presented below share a single source sample, sequenced in a study of OX40 agonist ivuxolimab in advanced cancers. The method was immunoSEQ multiplex PCR; TCRdb's version includes in-frame clones alone and lacks a portion of them. The sample has tens of thousands of clones, 84% seen once; the top ten hold about 2%. The input for sequencing was CD4+ or CD8+ T cells sorted from blood, taken in a trial of the OX40 agonist ivuxolimab. These receptors were taken from an adult with an advanced solid tumor such as melanoma, head and neck, liver or kidney cancer.

The chain couples TRBV10-2 to TRBJ1-5; TRBD1 agrees at 10 bases. Trimming took 5 bases from V and 4 from J; bases not matched to a gene: 8. CDR1 WSHSY and CDR2 SAAADI come from the germline V gene. The CDR3 has 16 residues. In DNA, the CDR3 is TGCGCCAGCAGTAGCCGGGACAGGGGTCGGAATCAGCCCCAGCATTTT. It yields the protein CASSSRDRGRNQPQHF.

This sequence joins TRBV18 and TRBJ2-7; 13 bases agree with TRBD2. With 4 bases clipped from V and 5 bases from J, the junction kept 5 bases outside the gene matches. This CDR3 is 15 amino acids long. Germline V lookup: CDR1 KGHSH, CDR2 LQKENI. The CDR3 region has the DNA TGTGCCAGCTCACTGGGACTAGCGGGGTTAAACGAGCAGTACTTC. Encoded protein: CASSLGLAGLNEQYF.

The chain is built from TRBV5-1 and TRBJ1-4, with 7 bases matching TRBD1. Germline assignment: CDR1 SGHRS and CDR2 YFSETQ. CDR3 length equals 13 residues. V lost 6 bases to trimming and J lost 11 bases; unmatched junction nucleotides: 10. The CDR3 nucleotides read TGCGCCAGCAACACAGGGGAAAGTGACAAACTGTTTTTT. This gives the protein CASNTGESDKLFF.

This clone is labeled as medium-sized. The J gene is TRBJ2-1, the V gene TRBV19; 10 bases line up with TRBD2. Germline lookup yields CDR1 LNHDA and CDR2 SQIVND (reference sequence). This CDR3 comprises 15 residues. The trim removed 5 bases at V and 7 bases at J, leaving 8 bases unmatched. Here the CDR3 DNA reads TGTGCCAGTAGTTTGCTAGCGGGAGCGGGAAATGAGCAGTTCTTC. It translates to CASSLLAGAGNEQFF. The full variable domain, completed using reference TRBV19 and TRBJ2-1, is DGGITQSPKYLFRKEGQNVTLSCEQNLNHDAMYWYRQDPGQGLRLIYYSQIVNDFQKGDIAEGYSVSREKKESFPLTVTSAQKNPTAFYLCASSLLAGAGNEQFFGPGTRLTVL.

The genes are TRBV5-1 and TRBJ2-5, with 12 bases that match TRBD2. The CDR3 consists of 14 residues. The J segment lost 5 bases and the V segment lost 4 bases, leaving 3 bases of the junction unmatched. In germline, CDR1 is SGHRS, CDR2 YFSETQ. The chain's CDR3 is CASSQGLAGETQYF. The CDR3, as DNA: TGCGCCAGCAGCCAGGGACTAGCGGGTGAGACCCAGTACTTC. The full variable domain, rest sourced from reference TRBV5-1 and TRBJ2-5, is KAGVTQTPRYLIKTRGQQVTLSCSPISGHRSVSWYQQTPGQGLQFLFEYFSETQRNKGNFPGRFSGRQFSNSRSEMNVSTLELGDSALYLCASSQGLAGETQYFGPGTRLLVL.

The J gene is TRBJ2-7, the V gene TRBV19; 8 bases agree with TRBD2. The CDR3 extends over 15 amino acids. Germline CDR1 is LNHDA and CDR2 is SQIVND (reference sequence). V shed 5 bases, J shed 1 base, and the junction held 7 bases outside the gene matches. The CDR3 nucleotides are TGTGCCAGTAGTTTGGGACTAGTTGGTTCCTACGAGCAGTACTTC. The encoded protein is CASSLGLVGSYEQYF.

In this sample, this clone turned up once. V usage is TRBV11-2 and J usage is TRBJ2-1; weak D call: TRBD2 (6 bases). The CDR3 is made up of 17 amino acids. Germline V gene sequence: CDR1 SGHAT, CDR2 FQNNGV. V lost 1 base and J lost 8, with 21 bases in between. CDR3 loop: CASSLVGSSVIVDEQFF. CDR3 DNA: TGTGCCAGCAGCTTAGTAGGATCTAGCGTCATTGTCGATGAGCAGTTCTTC.

This sequence joins TRBV30 and TRBJ1-5, with D possibly matching TRBD1 (5 bases). CDR1 and CDR2 (germline): GTSNPN, SVGIG (reference sequence). CDR3 length: 13 amino acids. Between the trimmed V and J ends, which lost 5 bases and 4 bases, there was a span of 12 bases. CDR3 DNA sequence: TGTGCCTGGGGGGGGTTCGGGAATCAGCCCCAGCATTTT. Its protein is CAWGGFGNQPQHF.

The chain carries TRBV5-5 and TRBJ2-7, with D maybe TRBD1 (5 bases). Germline assignment: CDR1 SGHKS and CDR2 YYEKEE (reference sequence). Trimming left V 4 bases short and J 7 bases short, with 21 bases between. The CDR3 sequence is 15 residues long. Written as DNA, the CDR3 is TGTGCCAGCAGCACCACACCAACAGGTGCCGGGGAGCAGTACTTC. This sequence encodes CASSTTPTGAGEQYF.

The J gene is TRBJ2-1, the V gene TRBV15, with D unclear. The germline CDR1 and CDR2 sequences are LNHNV and YYDKDF (reference sequence). CDR3 size: 13 residues. The V end lost 1 base, the J end lost 6 bases, and 7 bases lay between the germline ends. The DNA of the CDR3 is TGTGCCACCAGCAGAGGCCGGGCCAATGAGCAGTTCTTC. Amino acid sequence: CATSRGRANEQFF.

The V gene is TRBV2, the J gene TRBJ1-6, with 10 nucleotides matching TRBD1. The CDR3 sequence is 12 residues long. The germline V gene encodes CDR1 SNHLY and CDR2 FYNNEI. Germline trimming cut 10 bases from V and 8 bases from J; bases unmatched to any gene: 2. The CDR3 spells CAIGQGDSPLHF. The CDR3 bases are TGTGCCATCGGACAGGGGGATTCACCCCTCCACTTT.

The CDR3 DNA reads as TGTGCCAGCAGCTTAGCCCGAGGCGGGAGCTACGAGCAGTACTTC. Translated, it gives CASSLARGGSYEQYF. The chain couples TRBV11-1 to TRBJ2-7; TRBD2 aligns across 7 bases. After removal of 0 bases from V and 3 bases from J, the junction contained 5 bases not matched to a gene. The CDR3 runs 15 residues. In germline, CDR1 is SGHAT, CDR2 FQDESV (reference sequence).

The rearrangement uses TRBV2 and TRBJ2-6; no firm D call. The CDR3 length is 14 residues. Trimming took off 10 bases at V and 1 base at J, with 11 bases between the two ends. Germline V gene lookup returns CDR1 SNHLY and CDR2 FYNNEI. The CDR3 nucleotides read TGTGCCAAGCAGGTGGGGTCTGGGGCCAACGTCCTGACTTTC. This encodes CAKQVGSGANVLTF.

V and J are TRBV2 and TRBJ1-1; D remains unclear. Trimming pared 7 bases from V and 5 bases from J, leaving 11 bases between. Looked up from germline, CDR1 is SNHLY and CDR2 is FYNNEI. CDR3 length: 12 amino acids. The CDR3 DNA reads as TGTGCCAGCAAAACTTACGAGACTGAAGCTTTCTTT. This codes for CASKTYETEAFF.

The chain combines TRBV23-1 with TRBJ1-3; 8 bases match TRBD1. TRBV23-1 is identified as an open reading frame with a role that is uncertain. This CDR3 contains 16 residues. J lost 3 bases, V lost 2 bases, and 6 bases had no gene match. CDR3 bases: TGCGCCAGCAGTCAACCCTCGGACAGGGATGGAAACACCATATATTTT. As protein: CASSQPSDRDGNTIYF.

This chain joins TRBV2 and TRBJ2-7; D may be TRBD1 or TRBD2 (5 bases each). This CDR3 contains 15 residues. The V and J ends lost 6 bases and 2 bases respectively, with 17 bases between them. Looked up from germline, CDR1 is SNHLY and CDR2 is FYNNEI. The CDR3 is CASRAGTDITYEQYF. For the CDR3, the DNA is TGTGCCAGCAGGGCCGGGACCGATATCACCTACGAGCAGTACTTC.